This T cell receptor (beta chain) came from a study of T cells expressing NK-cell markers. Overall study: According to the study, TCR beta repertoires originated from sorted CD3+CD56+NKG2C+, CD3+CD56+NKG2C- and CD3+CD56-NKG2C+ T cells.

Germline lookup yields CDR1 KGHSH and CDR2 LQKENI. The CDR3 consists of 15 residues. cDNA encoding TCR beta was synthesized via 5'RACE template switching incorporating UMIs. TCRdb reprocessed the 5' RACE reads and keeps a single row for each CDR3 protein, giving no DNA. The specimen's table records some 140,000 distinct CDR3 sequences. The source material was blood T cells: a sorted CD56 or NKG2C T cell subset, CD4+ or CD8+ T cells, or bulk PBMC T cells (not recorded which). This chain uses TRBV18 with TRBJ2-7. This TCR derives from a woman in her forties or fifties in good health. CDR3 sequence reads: CASSPREGYGNEQYF. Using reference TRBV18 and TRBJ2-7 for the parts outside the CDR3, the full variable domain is NAGVMQNPRHLVRRRGQEARLRCSPMKGHSHVYWYRQLPEEGLKFMVYLQKENIIDESGMPKERFSAEFPKEGPSILRIQQVVRGDSAAYFCASSPREGYGNEQYFGPGTRLTVT.